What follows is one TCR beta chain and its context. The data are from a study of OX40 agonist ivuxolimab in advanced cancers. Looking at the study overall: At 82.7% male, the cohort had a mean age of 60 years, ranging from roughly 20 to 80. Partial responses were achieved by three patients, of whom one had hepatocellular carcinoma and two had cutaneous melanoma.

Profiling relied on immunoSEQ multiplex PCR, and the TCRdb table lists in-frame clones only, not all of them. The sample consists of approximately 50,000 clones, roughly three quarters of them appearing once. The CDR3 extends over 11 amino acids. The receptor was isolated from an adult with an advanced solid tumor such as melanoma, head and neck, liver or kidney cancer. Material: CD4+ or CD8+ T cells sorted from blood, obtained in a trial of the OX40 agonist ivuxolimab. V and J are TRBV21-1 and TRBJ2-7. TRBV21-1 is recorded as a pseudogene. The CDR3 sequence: CASSNSYEQYF. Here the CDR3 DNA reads TGTGCCAGCAGCAACTCCTACGAGCAGTACTTC.